The 2 T cell receptor beta chains listed next were all sequenced from one sample in a study of cytomegalovirus exposure and HLA in healthy donors. The PCR employed 60 Vbeta primers together with 13 Jbeta primers. The table came from immunoSEQ multiplex PCR; TCRdb's copy has only in-frame clones and leaves some out. The table includes around 100,000 clones, approximately 70% detected once. Source material: PBMCs. The receptors shown here come from a man aged 25 to 40 in good health and CMV-seronegative.

The chain recombines TRBV10-3 with TRBJ1-6; D perhaps matches TRBD1 (5 bases). V lost 3 bases, J lost 5 bases, and 8 bases lay in between. Germline assignment: CDR1 ENHRY and CDR2 SYGVKD. The CDR3 is 14 residues long. The CDR3 sequence is CAISEGVNNSPLHF. DNA for the CDR3: TGTGCCATCAGTGAAGGGGTGAATAATTCACCCCTCCACTTT.

The chain is built from TRBV7-2 and TRBJ2-5; tentatively, D is TRBD1 (5 bases). Trimming took 4 bases from V and 0 from J, leaving 12 bases between them. This CDR3 has 15 residues. Looked up from germline, CDR1 is SGHTA and CDR2 is FQGNSA. The CDR3 nucleotides are TGTGCCAGCAGCTCTTATGACAGACACCAAGAGACCCAGTACTTC. Translation: CASSSYDRHQETQYF.